The 13 T cell receptor beta chains in this list originate from one sample, sequenced in a study of shared clonotypes between healthy human individuals. Libraries were prepared by immunoSEQ multiplex PCR; TCRdb keeps only in-frame clonotypes and omits some of them. The sample records around 990,000 clones, about 72% being singletons. The sequenced material came from memory CD4+ T cells from PBMCs. Subset specified: CD45RA-negative fraction. The receptors were sampled from a young man in good health. Some clones in this sample may be carry-over from other donors' samples.

The sample holds a few counts of this clone. The genes are TRBV30 and TRBJ1-2; D uncertain. V lost 0 bases and J 4 bases, leaving 9 bases between the germline ends. CDR3 length: 13 residues. Germline V lookup: CDR1 GTSNPN, CDR2 SVGIG (reference sequence). For the CDR3, the DNA is TGTGCCTGGAGTGTAATCCAGATCTATGGCTACACCTTC. Translated, it gives CAWSVIQIYGYTF.

This sequence joins TRBV19 and TRBJ2-3, with D perhaps matching TRBD1 (5 bases). Trimming stripped 7 bases from V and 7 bases from J, with 21 bases between. CDR3 size: 15 residues. CDR1 and CDR2 from the germline V gene are LNHDA and SQIVND (reference sequence). CDR3 bases: TGTGCCAGTACCCAGGTAGGGGCCCAGGAGCATACGCAGTATTTT. Amino acids: CASTQVGAQEHTQYF.

To note about this clone: The same CDR3 arises from other DNA sequences in this sample as well. The chain joins TRBV30 to TRBJ2-3; D tentatively reads TRBD1 or TRBD2 (5 bases each). Germline-derived CDR1 and CDR2 are GTSNPN and SVGIG (reference sequence). The CDR3 is 18 residues long. V was pared by 0 bases and J by 2 bases, with 21 bases between. CDR3 loop: CAWSVWRTLGKPTDTQYF. The DNA of the CDR3 is TGTGCCTGGAGTGTATGGAGGACACTCGGAAAGCCCACAGATACGCAGTATTTT.

The chain employs TRBV5-1 and TRBJ2-5; a weak D match, TRBD1 (6 bases). V gave up 4 bases and J gave up 4 bases, with 17 bases separating them. The CDR3 has 15 residues. Per the germline V gene, CDR1 is SGHRS and CDR2 is YFSETQ. This chain's CDR3 is CASSLDSAPLETQYF. The CDR3, as DNA: TGCGCCAGCAGCCTGGACAGTGCTCCTTTAGAGACCCAGTACTTC.

The CDR3 is CASSFQGAQTQYF. The CDR3 DNA follows: TGTGCCAGCAGCTTTCAGGGGGCCCAGACCCAGTACTTC. The chain has TRBV7-2 and TRBJ2-5, with TRBD1 identical over 8 bases. Per the germline V gene, CDR1 is SGHTA and CDR2 is FQGNSA. This CDR3 is built from 13 residues. The ends lost 3 bases at V and 6 bases at J; junction bases unmatched: 3.

The chain has TRBV4-1 and TRBJ2-2; D ambiguous. The V gene lost 0 bases and the J gene lost 7 bases, with 9 bases spanning the gap. In germline, CDR1 is MGHRA, CDR2 YSYEKL. CDR3 length: 14 amino acids. CDR3 sequence reads: CASSQEGRGGELFF. The CDR3 DNA reads as TGCGCCAGCAGCCAAGAAGGGCGAGGCGGGGAGCTGTTTTTT.

The chain uses TRBV5-1 and TRBJ2-5; 7 nucleotides align to TRBD1. This CDR3 region has 16 residues. Germline V CDR1 and CDR2: SGHRS, YFSETQ. V trimming: 2 bases; J trimming: 1 base; junction bases outside the gene matches: 8. CDR3: CASSLARGISQETQYF. CDR3 nucleotides: TGCGCCAGCAGCTTAGCCAGGGGGATCTCCCAAGAGACCCAGTACTTC. The entire variable domain, with the rest obtained from reference TRBV5-1 and TRBJ2-5, is as follows: KAGVTQTPRYLIKTRGQQVTLSCSPISGHRSVSWYQQTPGQGLQFLFEYFSETQRNKGNFPGRFSGRQFSNSRSEMNVSTLELGDSALYLCASSLARGISQETQYFGPGTRLLVL.

The chain has TRBV18 and TRBJ1-2, with 7 bases fitting TRBD1. Germline CDR1 and CDR2: KGHSH and LQKENI. The CDR3 consists of 14 residues. The junction had 5 bases not matched to a gene; V was cut back by 2 bases and J by 5 bases. The DNA for the CDR3 is TGTGCCAGCTCACCAGAGGGACAGAGTTATGGCTACACCTTC. The encoded protein is CASSPEGQSYGYTF.

This clone was picked up many times. The chain uses TRBV5-8 and TRBJ1-1; the match to TRBD1 covers 12 bases. Unmatched junction bases numbered 7, after V lost 1 base and J lost 6 bases. This CDR3 spans 16 amino acids. Per germline, CDR1 SGHTS and CDR2 YDEGEE. For the CDR3, the DNA is TGTGCCAGCAGCTTGCGCGGGACAGGGGGCCTTTCTGAAGCTTTCTTT. The encoded protein is CASSLRGTGGLSEAFF.

As regards this clone: The junction does not match germline at one end; this may be a read error. V gene TRBV15 combines with J gene TRBJ1-5; D uncertain. The CDR3 runs 15 residues. Germline V gives CDR1 LNHNV, CDR2 YYDKDF (reference sequence). The CDR3 is CATSRDSRSPLPHHF. In DNA form, the CDR3 reads TGTGCCACCAGCAGAGATTCCCGATCGCCCCTCCCCCACCATTTT.

Details on this clone: A far larger clone is only one base removed, so a read error is likely. The chain uses TRBV29-1 and TRBJ2-7; D may match TRBD1 or TRBD2 (6 bases each). The CDR3 is 14 amino acids. Per germline, CDR1 SQVTM and CDR2 ANQGSEA. The CDR3 DNA is TGCGGCGTGGGGGCTGGGCGGGAACCCTACGAGCAGTACTTC. This sequence encodes CGVGAGREPYEQYF.

This clone appeared once. This chain connects TRBV7-9 to TRBJ2-2; 8 bases agree with TRBD1. V lost 5 bases, J lost 5 bases, and 4 bases stayed unmatched. Per germline, CDR1 SEHNR and CDR2 FQNEAQ (reference sequence). The CDR3 loop spans 14 amino acids. CDR3 DNA: TGTGCCAGCAGCCGGCAGGGGGCGACCGGGGAGCTGTTTTTT. It encodes CASSRQGATGELFF.

This clone occurred once. V usage is TRBV5-1 and J usage is TRBJ1-3; unclear D gene. Trimming stripped 1 base from V and 2 bases from J, with 10 bases between. The CDR3 spans 15 residues. Germline V CDR1 and CDR2: SGHRS, YFSETQ. The chain's CDR3 is CASSLNGVAGNTIYF. The CDR3 coding sequence is TGCGCCAGCAGCTTGAATGGGGTGGCTGGAAACACCATATATTTT.